Below, one T cell receptor beta chain is given with its context. Its antigen is currently unknown. TCR sequencing used cDNA made by reverse transcription of extracted RNA. Method: immunoSEQ multiplex PCR; TCRdb's copy keeps in-frame clones and lacks some. The table includes 200,000 to 250,000 clones, more than 45% detected once. V was shortened by 10 bases and J by 1 base, with 14 bases between the two germline ends. The CDR3 sequence is 13 residues long. Germline-derived CDR1 and CDR2 are SNHLY and FYNNEI. The source of the sample is a study of CD8+ T cells in alopecia areata. Study-wide context: For the treated group, dosing was oral tofacitinib at 5 to 10 mg twice daily. Treated patients' severity was scored by percentage of affected scalp area. Broader study findings: Treatment with tofacitinib significantly lowered scalp clonality and reduced expanded CD8+ clones among the top 100.

Indicated treatment: oral pan-JAK inhibitor, 5-10 mg twice daily. The chain couples TRBV2 to TRBJ2-7; D tentatively reads TRBD1 or TRBD2 (6 bases each). The sequence was obtained from a human donor with alopecia areata. The sequencing used CD4+ T cells sorted from blood, collected at week 4, from a patient treated with tofacitinib. This chain's CDR3 is CATSVRGSYEQYF. CDR3 nucleotide sequence: TGTGCCACTAGCGTCAGGGGTTCCTACGAGCAGTACTTC. Combining the CDR3 with reference TRBV2 and TRBJ2-7 gives the whole variable domain EPEVTQTPSHQVTQMGQEVILRCVPISNHLYFYWYRQILGQKVEFLVSFYNNEISEKSEIFDDQFSVERPDGSNFTLKIRSTKLEDSAMYFCATSVRGSYEQYFGPGTRLTVT.